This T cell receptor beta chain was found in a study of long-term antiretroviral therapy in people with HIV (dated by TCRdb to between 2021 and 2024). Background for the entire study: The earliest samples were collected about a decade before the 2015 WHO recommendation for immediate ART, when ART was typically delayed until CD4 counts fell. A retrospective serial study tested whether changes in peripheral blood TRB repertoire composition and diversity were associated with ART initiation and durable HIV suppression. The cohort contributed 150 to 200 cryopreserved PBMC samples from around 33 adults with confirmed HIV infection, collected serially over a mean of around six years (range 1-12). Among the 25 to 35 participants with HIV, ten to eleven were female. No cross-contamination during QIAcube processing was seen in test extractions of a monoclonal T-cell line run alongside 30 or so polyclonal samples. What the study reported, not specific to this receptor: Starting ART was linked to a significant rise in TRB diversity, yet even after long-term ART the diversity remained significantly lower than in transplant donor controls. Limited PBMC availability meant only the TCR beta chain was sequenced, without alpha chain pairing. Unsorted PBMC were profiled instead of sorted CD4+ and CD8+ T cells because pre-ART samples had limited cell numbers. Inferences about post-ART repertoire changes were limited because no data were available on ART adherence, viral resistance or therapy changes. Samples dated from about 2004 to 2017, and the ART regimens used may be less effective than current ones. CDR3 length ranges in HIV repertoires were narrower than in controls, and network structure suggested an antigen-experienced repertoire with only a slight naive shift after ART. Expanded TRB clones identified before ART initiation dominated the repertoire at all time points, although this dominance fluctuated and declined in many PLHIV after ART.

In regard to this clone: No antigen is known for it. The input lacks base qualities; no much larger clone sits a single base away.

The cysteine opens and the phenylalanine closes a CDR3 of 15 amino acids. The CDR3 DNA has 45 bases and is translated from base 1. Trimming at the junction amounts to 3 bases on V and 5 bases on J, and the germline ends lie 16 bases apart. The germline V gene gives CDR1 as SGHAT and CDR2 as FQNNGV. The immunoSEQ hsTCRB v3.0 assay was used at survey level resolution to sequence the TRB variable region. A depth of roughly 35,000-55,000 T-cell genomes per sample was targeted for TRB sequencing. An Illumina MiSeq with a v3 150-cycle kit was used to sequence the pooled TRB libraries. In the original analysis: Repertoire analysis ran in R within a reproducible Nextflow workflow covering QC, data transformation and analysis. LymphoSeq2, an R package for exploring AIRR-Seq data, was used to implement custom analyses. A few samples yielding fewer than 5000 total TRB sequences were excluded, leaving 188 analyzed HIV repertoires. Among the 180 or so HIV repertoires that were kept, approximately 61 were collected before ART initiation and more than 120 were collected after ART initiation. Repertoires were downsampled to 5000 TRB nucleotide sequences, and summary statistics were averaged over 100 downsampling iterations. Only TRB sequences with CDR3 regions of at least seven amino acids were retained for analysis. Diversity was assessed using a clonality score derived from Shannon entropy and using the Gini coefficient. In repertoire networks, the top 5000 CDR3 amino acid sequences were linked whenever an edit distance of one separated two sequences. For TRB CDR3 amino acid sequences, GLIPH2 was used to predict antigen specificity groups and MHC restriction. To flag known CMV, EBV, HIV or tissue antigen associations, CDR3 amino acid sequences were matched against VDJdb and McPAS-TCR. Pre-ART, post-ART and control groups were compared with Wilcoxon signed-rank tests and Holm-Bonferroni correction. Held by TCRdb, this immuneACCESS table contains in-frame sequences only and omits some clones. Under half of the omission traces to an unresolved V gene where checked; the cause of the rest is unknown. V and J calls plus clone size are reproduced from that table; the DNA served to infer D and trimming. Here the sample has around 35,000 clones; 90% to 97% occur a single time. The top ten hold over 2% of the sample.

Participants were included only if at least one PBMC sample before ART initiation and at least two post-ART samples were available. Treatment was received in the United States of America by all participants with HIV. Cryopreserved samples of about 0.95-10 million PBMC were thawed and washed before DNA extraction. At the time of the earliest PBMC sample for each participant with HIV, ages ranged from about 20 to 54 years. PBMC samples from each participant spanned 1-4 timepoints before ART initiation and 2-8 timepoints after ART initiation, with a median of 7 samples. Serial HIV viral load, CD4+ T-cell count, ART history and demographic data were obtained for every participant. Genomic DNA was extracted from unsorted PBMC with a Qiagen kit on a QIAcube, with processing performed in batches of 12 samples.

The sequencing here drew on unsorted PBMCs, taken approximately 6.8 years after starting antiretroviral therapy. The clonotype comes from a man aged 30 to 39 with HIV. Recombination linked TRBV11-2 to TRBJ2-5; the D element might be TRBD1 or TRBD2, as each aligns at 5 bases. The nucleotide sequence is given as TGTGCCAGCAGCTTGGCCGGGGCGATTGGGGAGACCCAGTACTTC. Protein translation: CASSLAGAIGETQYF.